This T cell receptor beta chain was captured in a study of T-cell reconstitution after alpha-beta-depleted transplantation in children. Whole-study findings and limits: Most T-cell counts and diversity one year after the transplant came from T cells that were newly produced. Two months or so post-transplant, alpha-beta T cells reportedly derived from several hundred expanded graft clones. TCRbeta diversity was high at day 60 in some patients (a result of surviving recipient T cells and thymic progenitors).

The table lists this clonotype with many counts. The antigen remains unidentified. It was with unique molecular identifiers that the TCRbeta library was prepared. TCRdb reprocessed the PCR reads with MiXCR, giving one entry per CDR3 protein. The sample has 250,000 to 300,000 distinct CDR3 sequences; 6% to 10% are singletons. CDR1 and CDR2 (germline): DFQATT, SNEGSKA (reference sequence). This CDR3 is 14 amino acids long. V dropped 3 bases and J dropped 0; count of bases not matched to a gene: 4. The sequence derives from a female patient between 2 and 15 years old who had a stem cell transplant for Fanconi anemia, so the T cells may come from the graft donor. This specimen consisted of peripheral blood, obtained 360 days after TCRalphabeta/CD19-depleted stem cell transplant. V gene TRBV20-1 combines with J gene TRBJ1-2; TRBD1 agrees at 7 bases. CDR3: CSASYQGANYGYTF. The CDR3 nucleotides read TGCAGTGCTAGTTACCAGGGGGCTAACTATGGCTACACCTTC.